Each of the 3 T cell receptor beta chains below was sequenced from the same sample in a study of T-cell reconstitution after alpha-beta-depleted transplantation in children. Unique molecular identifiers were incorporated into the prepared TCRbeta library. TCRdb fed the PCR reads into MiXCR, producing one record per CDR3 protein. Seen here are 100,000 or so distinct CDR3 sequences, 12% observed once, and the top ten hold around 13%. Sequencing used PBMCs from the stem cell graft donor, obtained from the stem cell graft. Source of these receptors: a human donor who donated a stem cell graft to a child with inherited bone marrow failure.

This clonotype showed up many times. CDR3 DNA sequence: TGTGCCACCAGCCGTTACAGGGATCCGAAGGGCTACACCTTC. Translating it yields CATSRYRDPKGYTF. The chain combines TRBV15 with TRBJ1-2, with a tentative D call TRBD1 (6 bases). V was pared by 5 bases and J by 8 bases, with 18 bases between. This CDR3 comprises 14 residues. Germline CDR1 reads LNHNV; CDR2 reads YYDKDF (reference sequence).

The chain employs TRBV27 and TRBJ2-5; maybe TRBD2 (5 bases). V was shortened by 2 bases and J by 3 bases, with 13 bases between the two germline ends. This CDR3 region has 15 residues. The germline CDR1 and CDR2 sequences are MNHEY and SMNVEV (reference sequence). This CDR3 reads CASSLVGVRKETQYF. Written as DNA, the CDR3 is TGTGCCAGCAGTTTAGTGGGAGTAAGGAAAGAGACCCAGTACTTC.

This clonotype was seen at least ten times. The chain links TRBV28 to TRBJ2-7; a weak D match, TRBD1 (6 bases). The CDR3 loop spans 13 amino acids. Germline CDR1 reads MDHEN; CDR2 reads SYDVKM. The ends were cut back, 8 bases at V and 4 bases at J, with 15 bases in the middle. In DNA, the CDR3 is TGTGCCAGCTTGAACACAGGGAATTACGAGCAGTACTTC. This translates into CASLNTGNYEQYF.